Reported below is one TCR beta chain. Its antigen is currently unknown. The data stem from a study of PD-1 blockade in mismatch repair-deficient tumors. Whole-study context: Enrolled about 2012-2016, patients had progressing, pretreated mismatch repair-deficient cancers of about a dozen types.

Study-level results: Tumor-resident clones, often absent from pretreatment blood, expanded after pembrolizumab and then contracted.

This CDR3 has 15 amino acids. CDR1 and CDR2 from the germline V gene are SNHLY and FYNNEI. Trimming removed 2 bases from V and 12 bases from J, with 20 bases in between. The method was immunoSEQ multiplex PCR; TCRdb's version includes in-frame clones alone and lacks a portion of them. Among some 110,000 clones listed, more than 60% were seen once. Three pembrolizumab responders had their TCRs sequenced. This TCR derives from an adult with mismatch repair-deficient cancer. This chain connects TRBV2 to TRBJ2-1; D tentatively fits TRBD1 or TRBD2 (6 bases each). Source: peripheral blood, taken 60 weeks after starting pembrolizumab. In DNA form, the CDR3 reads TGTGCCAGCAGTGAACAGGAGGGCCCTCGAGGGGGGCAGTTCTTC. Protein: CASSEQEGPRGGQFF.